This is a list of T cell receptor beta chains from one sample in a study of blood T cell repertoires in COVID-19. The assay was immunoSEQ multiplex PCR, and TCRdb's table has in-frame clones only and misses some. The sample lists approximately 100,000 clones, over 75% occurring once. Sequencing was done on a sample of peripheral blood. The receptors stem from a woman aged 50 to 60 with acute or convalescent COVID-19. The CDR3 runs from the conserved cysteine through the conserved F or W. The order of the fields is D gene, V gene, clone size, J gene, CDR3 DNA, CDR3 protein. A D gene is named only where the DNA matches it firmly. The listing skips clone size in some rows; elsewhere it reads once, few, many or a size class.

.	TRBV5-1	.	TRBJ1-4	TGCGCCAGCAGCCCGTTGGGAGGCCTTAATGAAAAACTGTTTTTT	CASSPLGGLNEKLFF
TRBD2	TRBV6-5	.	TRBJ2-5	TGTGCCAGCAGTCCGACGGGGGGTATAGAGACCCAGTACTTC	CASSPTGGIETQYF
TRBD2	TRBV6-5	once	TRBJ2-3	TGTGCCAGCAGAAGCGGGGGGGCCAAGGATACGCAGTATTTT	CASRSGGAKDTQYF
.	TRBV5-1	.	TRBJ2-1	TGCGCCAGCAGCGGGAGTTCGGGGGATGAGCAGTTCTTC	CASSGSSGDEQFF
TRBD1	TRBV19	.	TRBJ1-1	TGTGCCAGTAGCACTCAGGGGGCAACTGAAGCTTTCTTT	CASSTQGATEAFF
TRBD1	TRBV19	.	TRBJ1-5	TGTGCCAGTAGAAATAGGGGACAGGGCGCGGGGGGCAATCAGCCCCAGCATTTT	CASRNRGQGAGGNQPQHF
TRBD2	TRBV3-1/TRBV3-2	.	TRBJ2-5	TGTGCCAGCAAGCGGGGGGGATCTCAAGAGACCCAGTACTTC	CASKRGGSQETQYF
.	TRBV18	.	TRBJ1-5	TGTGCCAGCTCACCAGGGACTAGGGATCAGCCCCAGCATTTT	CASSPGTRDQPQHF
.	TRBV4-2	.	TRBJ1-1	TGTGCCAGCAGTCACGGGGGAGGCACTGAAGCTTTCTTT	CASSHGGGTEAFF
.	TRBV5-1	.	TRBJ2-2	TGCGCCAGCAGCTTGGGGCCCCGCGGCCGCGGCACCGGGGAGCTGTTTTTT	CASSLGPRGRGTGELFF
.	TRBV2	once	TRBJ2-2	TGTGCCAGCAGTGAAACGGGGGGCATCGGGGAGCTGTTTTTT	CASSETGGIGELFF
TRBD1	TRBV7-2	.	TRBJ1-1	TGTGCCAGCAGGGGACAGGGTGATCGCACTGAAGCTTTCTTT	CASRGQGDRTEAFF
.	TRBV6-2/TRBV6-3	.	TRBJ2-7	TGTGCCAGCAGTTACTCGACTAGCTCCTACGAGCAGTACTTC	CASSYSTSSYEQYF
.	TRBV19	.	TRBJ1-6	TGTGCCAGTAGTATCCCCTCAGTTAATTCACCCCTCCACTTT	CASSIPSVNSPLHF
.	TRBV6-5	.	TRBJ1-2	TGTGCCAGCATTCCCCCCGGTGGGGGGAACTTTGGCTACACCTTC	CASIPPGGGNFGYTF
.	TRBV12-3/TRBV12-4	once	TRBJ1-1	TGTGCCAGCAGTTTACAGGGGAACACTGAAGCTTTCTTT	CASSLQGNTEAFF
.	TRBV25-1	.	TRBJ1-2	TGTGCCAGCAGTGAATCTGGCAGGTGGAAAGGCTACACCTTC	CASSESGRWKGYTF
.	TRBV7-2	once	TRBJ1-2	TGTGCCAGCAGCTTAGTTAACGGACTAAATGGCTACACCTTC	CASSLVNGLNGYTF
.	TRBV5-1	once	TRBJ2-2	TGCGCCAGCACCCTCATTCGGGGCACCGGGGAGCTGTTTTTT	CASTLIRGTGELFF
TRBD1	TRBV7-6	.	TRBJ1-2	TGTGCCAGCAGCTCCCGGACAGGGCTTAACTATGGCTACACCTTC	CASSSRTGLNYGYTF
TRBD1	TRBV7-2	.	TRBJ1-1	TGTGCCAGCAAACACAGGGGTTCTGGGTTGAACACTGAAGCTTTCTTT	CASKHRGSGLNTEAFF